The sequence of this T cell receptor (beta chain) was determined in a study of cytomegalovirus exposure and HLA in healthy donors. At the level of the study: HLA-typed donors were the source of approximately 85 million unique TCRs, which an early data release held. Genetic ancestry analysis placed 81% of the 350 to 500 donors that were genotyped in the Caucasian-associated cluster.

Trimming removed 4 bases at V and 8 bases at J, with 18 bases between. Germline loops: CDR1 SGHRS, CDR2 YFSETQ. The CDR3 covers 14 residues. The PCR used 60 Vbeta and 13 Jbeta primers. Method: immunoSEQ multiplex PCR; TCRdb's copy keeps in-frame clones and lacks some. The table lists approximately 170,000 clones, 70% to 80% of them singletons, with less than 1.2% in the top ten. To note about this clone: Its antigen is unknown.

General study results and limits: With DRB1 most and HLA-C fewest, TCR association rates differed between HLA loci in a later analysis.

The receptor was isolated from a woman in her forties in good health and CMV-seronegative. Sequenced material: PBMCs. This rearrangement joins TRBV5-1 to TRBJ1-2; perhaps TRBD1 as D (6 bases). The CDR3 is CASSLGTPEAGYTF. The CDR3 DNA sequence: TGCGCCAGCAGCCTTGGGACACCCGAGGCGGGCTACACCTTC. Based on the CDR3 plus reference TRBV5-1 and TRBJ1-2, the full variable domain is KAGVTQTPRYLIKTRGQQVTLSCSPISGHRSVSWYQQTPGQGLQFLFEYFSETQRNKGNFPGRFSGRQFSNSRSEMNVSTLELGDSALYLCASSLGTPEAGYTFGSGTRLTVV.